These T cell receptor beta chains were read from a single sample in a study of patients and donors after allogeneic stem cell transplantation. One entry per CDR3 protein results from TCRdb running MiXCR on the RT-PCR reads. The repertoire has roughly 960,000 distinct CDR3 sequences, roughly 18% of them found once; the top ten carry around 6%. Material for sequencing was blood, either unsorted or a sorted T cell fraction (not recorded which). The receptors derive from a human donor who was either an allogeneic HSCT recipient or a stem cell or donor lymphocyte infusion donor (not recorded which). It is not recorded whose cells these are; they may come from a transplant donor. The CDR3 runs from the conserved cysteine through the conserved F or W. A D gene is named only where the DNA matches it firmly. A row's size may be missing; if present it is once, few, many or a size class.

size: NA; V: TRBV5-1; D: TRBD2; J: TRBJ2-3; DNA: TGCGCCAGCAGCTTAGGGCTAGCGGGAGTGATCGATACGCAGTATTTT; CDR3: CASSLGLAGVIDTQYF
size: few; V: TRBV20-1; D: NA; J: TRBJ2-2; DNA: TGCAGTGCTAGGTTAGGAGCGCAGAAGCTGTTTTTT; CDR3: CSARLGAQKLFF
size: NA; V: TRBV7-2; D: TRBD2; J: TRBJ2-3; DNA: TGTGCCAGCAGCTTACAGAGCGGGACCGGCACAGATACGCAGTATTTT; CDR3: CASSLQSGTGTDTQYF
size: few; V: TRBV12-3/TRBV12-4; D: NA; J: TRBJ1-5; DNA: TGTGCCAGCAGTCCCGGTCGGGGACGGGGAAATCAGCCCCAGCATTTT; CDR3: CASSPGRGRGNQPQHF
size: NA; V: TRBV4-3; D: NA; J: TRBJ2-1; DNA: TGCGCCAGCAGCCAAGGTGGCGCGGGGACAGATTACAATGAGCAGTTCTTC; CDR3: CASSQGGAGTDYNEQFF
size: few; V: TRBV5-1; D: NA; J: TRBJ1-4; DNA: TGCGCCAGCAGCCCCGAGTGGGGTTCGGGGGAAAAACTGTTTTTT; CDR3: CASSPEWGSGEKLFF
size: NA; V: TRBV5-1; D: TRBD2; J: TRBJ2-3; DNA: TGCGCCAGCAGCGCCCGGACTAGCAGCACAGATACGCAGTATTTT; CDR3: CASSARTSSTDTQYF
size: NA; V: TRBV4-1; D: TRBD2; J: TRBJ2-3; DNA: TGCGCCAGCAGCCAAGAAGTGCCTAGCGGGAGATACAGCACAGATACGCAGTATTTT; CDR3: CASSQEVPSGRYSTDTQYF
size: few; V: TRBV6-5; D: TRBD1; J: TRBJ2-7; DNA: TGTGCCAGCAGTTACACGGACAGGGGGAGGTACGAGCAGTACTTC; CDR3: CASSYTDRGRYEQYF
size: NA; V: TRBV20-1; D: TRBD2; J: TRBJ2-3; DNA: TGCAGTGCTAGAGGGACTAGCTTTAGCACAGATACGCAGTATTTT; CDR3: CSARGTSFSTDTQYF
size: few; V: TRBV5-1; D: TRBD1; J: TRBJ2-3; DNA: TGCGCCAGCAGCTTCACCGGGACAGGGGGGAAAGATACGCAGTATTTT; CDR3: CASSFTGTGGKDTQYF
size: NA; V: TRBV30; D: TRBD1; J: TRBJ1-5; DNA: TGTGCCTGGGGGGGAGGACAGGCGGCTAATCAGCCCCAGCATTTT; CDR3: CAWGGGQAANQPQHF
size: NA; V: TRBV12-3/TRBV12-4; D: TRBD2; J: TRBJ2-5; DNA: TGTGCCAGCTCCCCGGCTAGCGGGCTCCAAGAGACCCAGTACTTC; CDR3: CASSPASGLQETQYF
size: few; V: TRBV7-8; D: NA; J: TRBJ2-7; DNA: TGTGCCAGCAGCCAGGGACACGCGTACGAGCAGTACTTC; CDR3: CASSQGHAYEQYF
size: few; V: TRBV12-3/TRBV12-4; D: NA; J: TRBJ2-5; DNA: TGTGCCAGCAGTTTACGGGTAATAGGGACCTTAAGGTACTTC; CDR3: CASSLRVIGTLRYF
size: few; V: TRBV6-1; D: NA; J: TRBJ2-2; DNA: TGTGCCAGCAGCCTACGCTGGGGAGGGGGCACCGGGGAGCTGTTTTTT; CDR3: CASSLRWGGGTGELFF
size: NA; V: TRBV20-1; D: NA; J: TRBJ2-7; DNA: TGCAGTACGGCGGACCCCCTCCTGGGTGAGCAGTACTTC; CDR3: CSTADPLLGEQYF
size: few; V: TRBV6-1; D: NA; J: TRBJ1-1; DNA: TGTGCCACCGAACAGGGACGAAACACTGAAGCTTTCTTT; CDR3: CATEQGRNTEAFF
size: NA; V: TRBV29-1; D: NA; J: TRBJ2-3; DNA: TGCAGCGTTGAAGCCGGGACCCCCACAGATACGCAGTATTTT; CDR3: CSVEAGTPTDTQYF
size: many; V: TRBV5-1; D: NA; J: TRBJ2-1; DNA: TGCGCCAGCAGCTTGATGGGCGGTGAGCAGTTCTTC; CDR3: CASSLMGGEQFF
size: NA; V: TRBV27; D: NA; J: TRBJ2-3; DNA: TGTGCCAGCAGTCCCTCCGTCGGGAGCACAGATACGCAGTATTTT; CDR3: CASSPSVGSTDTQYF
size: NA; V: TRBV7-9; D: NA; J: TRBJ1-1; DNA: TGTGCCAGCAGCTCAGACAGGCCCCCTGAAGCTTTCTTT; CDR3: CASSSDRPPEAFF
size: many; V: TRBV7-3; D: NA; J: TRBJ1-3; DNA: TGTGCCAGCAGCTTACTAACCGGAGACTCTGGAAACACCATATATTTT; CDR3: CASSLLTGDSGNTIYF
size: NA; V: TRBV29-1; D: NA; J: TRBJ2-7; DNA: TGCAGCGTTACTTCCCCCTTCCGGGAGCAGGAGCAGTACTTC; CDR3: CSVTSPFREQEQYF
size: few; V: TRBV20-1; D: NA; J: TRBJ2-7; DNA: TGCAGTGCTAGGGGGTTCGTGGGGTACGAGCAGTACTTC; CDR3: CSARGFVGYEQYF
size: NA; V: TRBV11-1; D: NA; J: TRBJ2-7; DNA: TGTGCCAGCAGCTTAGCGACAAAGATGACGGATCACTCCTCCTACGAGCAGTACTTC; CDR3: CASSLATKMTDHSSYEQYF
size: many; V: TRBV10-3; D: NA; J: TRBJ1-3; DNA: TGTGCCATCAGGCCCCAGGGCAGCACCTCTGGAAACACCATATATTTT; CDR3: CAIRPQGSTSGNTIYF
size: few; V: TRBV20-1; D: TRBD1; J: TRBJ1-5; DNA: TGCAGTGTCATCCGCCGGGACAGGGAAGGTCAGCCCCAGCATTTT; CDR3: CSVIRRDREGQPQHF
size: few; V: TRBV3-1; D: NA; J: TRBJ1-1; DNA: TGTGCCAGCAGGAGCGCCCCGGCCCTAAACACTGAAGCTTTCTTT; CDR3: CASRSAPALNTEAFF
size: NA; V: TRBV6-2/TRBV6-3; D: TRBD1; J: TRBJ2-7; DNA: TGTGCCAGCAGCCGACAGGGGATCACCCCCTACGAGCAGTACTTC; CDR3: CASSRQGITPYEQYF
size: few; V: TRBV20-1; D: TRBD1; J: TRBJ1-5; DNA: TGCAGTGCTAGGGTACCTAGGACAGGTCTTGGGCAGCCCCAGCATTTT; CDR3: CSARVPRTGLGQPQHF
size: NA; V: TRBV20-1; D: NA; J: TRBJ2-7; DNA: TGCAGTGCTAGAGATCAGAAGGGAGATCCCTACGAGCAGTACTTC; CDR3: CSARDQKGDPYEQYF
size: NA; V: TRBV5-8; D: NA; J: TRBJ2-7; DNA: TGTGCCAGCAGCCCTTATTCCGATTGGCAGGCGACCTACGAGCAGTACTTC; CDR3: CASSPYSDWQATYEQYF
size: NA; V: TRBV6-5; D: NA; J: TRBJ1-3; DNA: TGTGCCAGCAGTTACTCGTTCAGGGGAGGAGGAAACACCATATATTTT; CDR3: CASSYSFRGGGNTIYF
size: NA; V: TRBV3-1; D: NA; J: TRBJ2-5; DNA: TGTGCCAGCAGCCGGGAGGGGGTGACCCAGTACTTC; CDR3: CASSREGVTQYF
size: few; V: TRBV9; D: NA; J: TRBJ2-5; DNA: TGTGCCAGCAGCGTAGATGGGGCTGGAGAGACCCAGTACTTC; CDR3: CASSVDGAGETQYF
size: few; V: TRBV11-1; D: TRBD2; J: TRBJ2-2; DNA: TGTGCCAGCAGCTCTGGTTTAGCGGGGGGATTAACCACCGGGGAGCTGTTTTTT; CDR3: CASSSGLAGGLTTGELFF